The sequence of this T cell receptor beta chain was determined in a study of cytomegalovirus exposure and HLA in healthy donors. Per germline, CDR1 MDHEN and CDR2 SYDVKM. Trimming at V came to 4 bases and at J to 5 bases, leaving 12 bases not matched to a gene. This CDR3 is built from 16 residues. The data were produced by immunoSEQ multiplex PCR, yet TCRdb's version contains in-frame clones alone and is incomplete. The sample has around 250,000 clones, around 89% seen once; the top ten hold under 0.45%. The sequence was collected from a woman younger than 30 in good health and CMV-seronegative. Source material: PBMCs. The genes are TRBV28 and TRBJ2-5, with TRBD1 matching 8 bases. The CDR3 sequence is CASSSVGPGGWETQYF. DNA of the CDR3: TGTGCCAGCAGTTCCGTTGGGCCAGGGGGCTGGGAGACCCAGTACTTC.